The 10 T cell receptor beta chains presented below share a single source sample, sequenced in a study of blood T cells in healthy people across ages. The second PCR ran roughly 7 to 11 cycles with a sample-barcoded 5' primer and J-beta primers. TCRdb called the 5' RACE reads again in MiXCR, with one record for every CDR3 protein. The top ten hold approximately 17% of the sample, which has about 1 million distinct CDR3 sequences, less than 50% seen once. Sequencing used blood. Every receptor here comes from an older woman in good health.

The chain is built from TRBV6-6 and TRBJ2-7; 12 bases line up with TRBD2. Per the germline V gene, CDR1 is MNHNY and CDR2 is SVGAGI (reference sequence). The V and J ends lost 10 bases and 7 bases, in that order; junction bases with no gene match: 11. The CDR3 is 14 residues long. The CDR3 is CATATSGSWSEQYF. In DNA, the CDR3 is TGTGCCACCGCGACTAGCGGGAGTTGGAGTGAGCAGTACTTC.

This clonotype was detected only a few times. CDR3 loop: CASGSSSGRNEQYF. The CDR3 nucleotides are TGTGCCAGCGGGTCGTCCAGCGGGAGAAACGAGCAGTACTTC. This chain links TRBV12-3 or TRBV12-4 with TRBJ2-7; 8 bases are a match to TRBD2. Trimming removed 8 bases from V and 5 bases from J; junction bases left unmatched: 11. This CDR3 is built from 14 residues.

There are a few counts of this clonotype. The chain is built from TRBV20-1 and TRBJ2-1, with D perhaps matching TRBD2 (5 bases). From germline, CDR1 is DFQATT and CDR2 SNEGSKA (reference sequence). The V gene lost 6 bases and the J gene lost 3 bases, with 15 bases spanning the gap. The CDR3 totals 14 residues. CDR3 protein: CSAARGAVYNEQFF. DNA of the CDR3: TGCAGTGCCGCACGGGGAGCTGTCTACAATGAGCAGTTCTTC.

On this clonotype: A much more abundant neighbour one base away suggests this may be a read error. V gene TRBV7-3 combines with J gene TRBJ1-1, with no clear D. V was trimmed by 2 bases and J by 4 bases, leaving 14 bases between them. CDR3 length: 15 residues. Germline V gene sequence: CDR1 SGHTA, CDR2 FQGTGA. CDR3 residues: CASSLSLGPSTEAFF. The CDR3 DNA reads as TGTGCCAGCAGCTTATCCCTAGGTCCGAGCACTGAAGCTTTCTTT.

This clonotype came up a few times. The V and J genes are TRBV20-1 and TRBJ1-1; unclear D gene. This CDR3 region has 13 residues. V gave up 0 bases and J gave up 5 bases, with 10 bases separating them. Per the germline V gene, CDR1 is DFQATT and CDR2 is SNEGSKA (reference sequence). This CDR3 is CSARDYGGTEAFF. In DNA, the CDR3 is TGCAGTGCTAGAGATTATGGAGGGACTGAAGCTTTCTTT.

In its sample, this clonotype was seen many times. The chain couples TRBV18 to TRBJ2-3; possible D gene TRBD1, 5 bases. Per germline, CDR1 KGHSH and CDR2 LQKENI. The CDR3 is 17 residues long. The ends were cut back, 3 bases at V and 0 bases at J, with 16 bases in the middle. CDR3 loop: CASSPQQEPLSTDTQYF. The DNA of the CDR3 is TGTGCCAGCTCACCGCAACAGGAGCCGCTAAGCACAGATACGCAGTATTTT. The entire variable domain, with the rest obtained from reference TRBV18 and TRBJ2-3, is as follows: NAGVMQNPRHLVRRRGQEARLRCSPMKGHSHVYWYRQLPEEGLKFMVYLQKENIIDESGMPKERFSAEFPKEGPSILRIQQVVRGDSAAYFCASSPQQEPLSTDTQYFGPGTRLTVL.

The CDR3 is CASGLAGNAYNEQFF. CDR3 nucleotides: TGTGCCAGCGGACTAGCGGGAAACGCTTACAATGAGCAGTTCTTC. V usage is TRBV7-3 and J usage is TRBJ2-1; 12 bases align to TRBD2. The CDR3 runs to 15 residues. Trimming at V came to 8 bases and at J to 4 bases, leaving 6 bases not matched to a gene. Germline V lookup: CDR1 SGHTA, CDR2 FQGTGA.

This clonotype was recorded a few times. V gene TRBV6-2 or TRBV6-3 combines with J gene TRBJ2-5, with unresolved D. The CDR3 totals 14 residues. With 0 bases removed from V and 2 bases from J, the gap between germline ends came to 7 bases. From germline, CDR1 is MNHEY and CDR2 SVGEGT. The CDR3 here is CASSYSKQQETQYF. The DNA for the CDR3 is TGTGCCAGCAGTTACTCGAAACAGCAAGAGACCCAGTACTTC.

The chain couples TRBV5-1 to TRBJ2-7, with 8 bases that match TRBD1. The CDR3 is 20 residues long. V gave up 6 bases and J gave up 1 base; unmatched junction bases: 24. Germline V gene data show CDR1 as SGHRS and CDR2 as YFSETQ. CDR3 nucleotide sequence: TGCGCCAGCACCTACGGAGAACAGGGGGGCCGAATAGGGGGTTCCTACGAGCAGTACTTC. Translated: CASTYGEQGGRIGGSYEQYF.

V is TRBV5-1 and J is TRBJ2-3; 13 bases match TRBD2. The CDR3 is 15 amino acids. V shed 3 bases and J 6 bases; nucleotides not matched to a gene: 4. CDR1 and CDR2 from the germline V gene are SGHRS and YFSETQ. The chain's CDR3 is CASSWTSGGSDTQYF. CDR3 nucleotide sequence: TGCGCCAGCAGCTGGACTAGCGGGGGCAGTGATACGCAGTATTTT.